This record covers a single T cell receptor beta chain. Treatment described: 15 to 20 received Ad26.COV2.S at low or high dose, single or two shots; a few received placebo; per-sample allocation not given. Day 63 after the first injection of vaccine or placebo was the sampling time. This specimen comes from a study of Ad26.COV2.S vaccination and SARS-CoV-2 variants. V lost 0 bases, J lost 12 bases, and 17 bases stayed unmatched. The germline CDR1 and CDR2 sequences are LNHDA and SQIVND (reference sequence). The CDR3 covers 17 residues. Some clones are missing from TCRdb's copy, which holds only in-frame ones; the method was immunoSEQ multiplex PCR. The sample yields hundreds of thousands of clones, more than 70% seen once.

The sequence derives from a person aged 18-60 years who received the Ad26.COV2.S COVID-19 vaccine or a placebo. V is TRBV19 and J is TRBJ2-1; 7 bases are a match to TRBD2. Sample: peripheral blood, taken in a trial of Ad26.COV2.S vaccine versus placebo. The CDR3, as DNA: TGTGCCAGTAGTATAGATCGGAGTTTGGGACTAATCGGGGGGCAGTTCTTC. Translating gives CASSIDRSLGLIGGQFF.